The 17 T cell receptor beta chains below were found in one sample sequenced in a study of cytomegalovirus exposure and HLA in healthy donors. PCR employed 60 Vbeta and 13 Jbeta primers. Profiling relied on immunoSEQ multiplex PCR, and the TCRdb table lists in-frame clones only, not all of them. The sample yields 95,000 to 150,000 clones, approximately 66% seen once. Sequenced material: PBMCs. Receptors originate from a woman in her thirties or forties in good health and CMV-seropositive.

The DNA for the CDR3 is TGCGCCAGCAGCCGGGTCCACAATGAGCAGTTCTTC. This gives the protein CASSRVHNEQFF. This chain connects TRBV5-1 to TRBJ2-1; D not resolved. This CDR3 contains 12 residues. The V end was cut by 4 bases, the J end by 5 bases, with 7 bases between. The germline V gene has CDR1 SGHRS and CDR2 YFSETQ. Complete variable domain (other parts from reference TRBV5-1 and TRBJ2-1): KAGVTQTPRYLIKTRGQQVTLSCSPISGHRSVSWYQQTPGQGLQFLFEYFSETQRNKGNFPGRFSGRQFSNSRSEMNVSTLELGDSALYLCASSRVHNEQFFGPGTRLTVL.

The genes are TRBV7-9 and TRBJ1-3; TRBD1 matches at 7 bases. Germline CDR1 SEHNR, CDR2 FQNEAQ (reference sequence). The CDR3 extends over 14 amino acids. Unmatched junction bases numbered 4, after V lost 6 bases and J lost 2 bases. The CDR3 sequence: CASRTGTPGNTIYF. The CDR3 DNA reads TGTGCCAGCAGGACAGGGACGCCTGGAAACACCATATATTTT. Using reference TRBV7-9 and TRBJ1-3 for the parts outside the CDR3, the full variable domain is DTGVSQNPRHKITKRGQNVTFRCDPISEHNRLYWYRQTLGQGPEFLTYFQNEAQLEKSRLLSDRFSAERPKGSFSTLEIQRTEQGDSAMYLCASRTGTPGNTIYFGEGSWLTVV.

CDR3 region: CASSLPHARTEYEQYF. CDR3 DNA: TGTGCCAGCAGTTTACCCCACGCGAGGACTGAGTACGAGCAGTACTTC. J is TRBJ2-7 and V is TRBV28, with D perhaps TRBD2 (5 bases). CDR3 size: 16 residues. Trimming stripped 2 bases from V and 4 bases from J, with 18 bases between. Germline V lookup: CDR1 MDHEN, CDR2 SYDVKM.

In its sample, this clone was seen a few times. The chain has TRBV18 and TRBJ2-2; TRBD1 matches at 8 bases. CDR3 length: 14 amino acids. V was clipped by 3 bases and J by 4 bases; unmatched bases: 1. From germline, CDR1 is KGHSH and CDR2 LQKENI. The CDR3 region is CASSPGQVTGELFF. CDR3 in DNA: TGTGCCAGCTCACCGGGACAGGTCACCGGGGAGCTGTTTTTT.

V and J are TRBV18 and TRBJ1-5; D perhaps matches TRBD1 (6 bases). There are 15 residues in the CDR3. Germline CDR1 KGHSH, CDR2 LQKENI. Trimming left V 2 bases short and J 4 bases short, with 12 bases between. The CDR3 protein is CASSPAGTNNQPQHF. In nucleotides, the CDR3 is TGTGCCAGCTCACCAGCCGGGACAAATAATCAGCCCCAGCATTTT. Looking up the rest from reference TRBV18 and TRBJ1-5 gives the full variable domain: NAGVMQNPRHLVRRRGQEARLRCSPMKGHSHVYWYRQLPEEGLKFMVYLQKENIIDESGMPKERFSAEFPKEGPSILRIQQVVRGDSAAYFCASSPAGTNNQPQHFGDGTRLSIL.

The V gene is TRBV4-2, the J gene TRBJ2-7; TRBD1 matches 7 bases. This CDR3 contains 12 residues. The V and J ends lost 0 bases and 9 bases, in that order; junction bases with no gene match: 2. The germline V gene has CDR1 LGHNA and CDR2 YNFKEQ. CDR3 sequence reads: CASSQEGTVQYF. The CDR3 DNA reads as TGTGCCAGCAGCCAAGAGGGGACAGTGCAGTACTTC.

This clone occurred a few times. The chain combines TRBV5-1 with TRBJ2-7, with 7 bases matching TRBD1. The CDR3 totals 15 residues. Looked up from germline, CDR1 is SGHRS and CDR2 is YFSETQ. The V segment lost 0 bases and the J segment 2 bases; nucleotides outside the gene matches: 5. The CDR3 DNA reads TGCGCCAGCAGCTTGGGGACAGGTCGGGCCTACGAGCAGTACTTC. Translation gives CASSLGTGRAYEQYF.

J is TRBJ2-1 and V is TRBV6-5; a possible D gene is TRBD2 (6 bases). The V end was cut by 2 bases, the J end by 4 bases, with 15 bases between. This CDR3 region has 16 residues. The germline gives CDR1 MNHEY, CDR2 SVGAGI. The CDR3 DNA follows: TGTGCCAGCAGTTACAGGTGGGGCGGGACGTACAATGAGCAGTTCTTC. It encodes CASSYRWGGTYNEQFF.

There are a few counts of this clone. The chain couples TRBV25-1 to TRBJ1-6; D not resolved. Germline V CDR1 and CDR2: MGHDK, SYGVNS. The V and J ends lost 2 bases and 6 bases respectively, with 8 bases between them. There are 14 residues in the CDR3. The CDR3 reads CASSEAAVNSPLHF. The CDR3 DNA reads TGTGCCAGCAGTGAAGCGGCGGTTAATTCACCCCTCCACTTT.

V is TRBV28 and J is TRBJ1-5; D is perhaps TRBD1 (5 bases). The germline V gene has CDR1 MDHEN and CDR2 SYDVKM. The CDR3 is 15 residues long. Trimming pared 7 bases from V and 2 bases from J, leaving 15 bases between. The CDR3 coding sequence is TGTGCCAGCATATTCCAGGGTAGGCGCAATCAGCCCCAGCATTTT. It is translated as CASIFQGRRNQPQHF.

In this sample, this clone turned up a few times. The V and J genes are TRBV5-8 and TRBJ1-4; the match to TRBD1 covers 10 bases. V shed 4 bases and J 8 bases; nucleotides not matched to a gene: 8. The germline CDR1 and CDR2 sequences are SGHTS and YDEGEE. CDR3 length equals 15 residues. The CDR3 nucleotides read TGTGCCAGCAGCCGCTTTGGACAGGGGGACGAAAAACTGTTTTTT. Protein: CASSRFGQGDEKLFF.

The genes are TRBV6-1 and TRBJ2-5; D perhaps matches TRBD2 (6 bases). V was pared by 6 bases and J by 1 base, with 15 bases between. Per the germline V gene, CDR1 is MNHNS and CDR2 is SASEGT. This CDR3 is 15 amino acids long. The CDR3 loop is CASSGSSASQETQYF. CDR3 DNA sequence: TGTGCCAGCAGCGGGAGTAGCGCGAGCCAAGAGACCCAGTACTTC.

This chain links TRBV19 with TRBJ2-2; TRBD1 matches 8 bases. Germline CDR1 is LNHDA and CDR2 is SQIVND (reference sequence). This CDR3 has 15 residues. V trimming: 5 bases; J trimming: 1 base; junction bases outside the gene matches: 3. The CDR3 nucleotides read TGTGCCAGTAGTGCTGGGACAGGGAACACCGGGGAGCTGTTTTTT. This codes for CASSAGTGNTGELFF.

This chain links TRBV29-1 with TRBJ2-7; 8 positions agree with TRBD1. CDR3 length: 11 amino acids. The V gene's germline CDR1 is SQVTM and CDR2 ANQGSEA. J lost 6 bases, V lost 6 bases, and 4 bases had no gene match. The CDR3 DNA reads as TGCAGCGTCCGACAGGGGCGCGAGCAGTACTTC. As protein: CSVRQGREQYF.

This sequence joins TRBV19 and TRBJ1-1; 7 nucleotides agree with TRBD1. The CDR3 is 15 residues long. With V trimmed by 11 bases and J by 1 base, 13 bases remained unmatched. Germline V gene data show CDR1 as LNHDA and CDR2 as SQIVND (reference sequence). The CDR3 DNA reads TGTGCCGCCCTAGGGAGACAGGGTGGGAACACTGAAGCTTTCTTT. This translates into CAALGRQGGNTEAFF.

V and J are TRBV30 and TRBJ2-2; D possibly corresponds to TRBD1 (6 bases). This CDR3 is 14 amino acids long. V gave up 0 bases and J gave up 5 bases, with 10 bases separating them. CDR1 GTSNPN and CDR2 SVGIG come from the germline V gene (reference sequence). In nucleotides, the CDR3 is TGTGCCTGGAGTGTACAGGGTCGGACCGGGGAGCTGTTTTTT. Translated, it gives CAWSVQGRTGELFF.

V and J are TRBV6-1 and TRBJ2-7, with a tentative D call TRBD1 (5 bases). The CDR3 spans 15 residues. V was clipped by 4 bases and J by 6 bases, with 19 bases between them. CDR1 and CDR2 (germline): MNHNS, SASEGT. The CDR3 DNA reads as TGTGCCAGCAGTGTGGGGCTTAGTGTTTCCCTCGAGCAGTACTTC. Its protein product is CASSVGLSVSLEQYF.